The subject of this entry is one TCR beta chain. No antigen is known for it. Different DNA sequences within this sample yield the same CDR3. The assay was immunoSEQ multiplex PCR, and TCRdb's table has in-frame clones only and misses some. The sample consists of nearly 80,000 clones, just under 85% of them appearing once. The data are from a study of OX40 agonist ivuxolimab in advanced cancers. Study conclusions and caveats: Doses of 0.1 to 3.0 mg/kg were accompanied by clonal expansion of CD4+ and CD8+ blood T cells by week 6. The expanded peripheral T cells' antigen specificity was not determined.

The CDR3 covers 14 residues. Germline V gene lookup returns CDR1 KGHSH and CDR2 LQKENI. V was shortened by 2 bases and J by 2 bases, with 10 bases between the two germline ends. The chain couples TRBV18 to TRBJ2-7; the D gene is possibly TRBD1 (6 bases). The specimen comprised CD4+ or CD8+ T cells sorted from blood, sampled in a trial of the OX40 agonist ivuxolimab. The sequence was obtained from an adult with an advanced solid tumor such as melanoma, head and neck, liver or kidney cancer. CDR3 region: CASSPSQGTYEQYF. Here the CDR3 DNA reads TGTGCCAGCTCACCATCGCAGGGGACCTACGAGCAGTACTTC. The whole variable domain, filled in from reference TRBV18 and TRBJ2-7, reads NAGVMQNPRHLVRRRGQEARLRCSPMKGHSHVYWYRQLPEEGLKFMVYLQKENIIDESGMPKERFSAEFPKEGPSILRIQQVVRGDSAAYFCASSPSQGTYEQYFGPGTRLTVT.